This TCR beta chain was identified in a study of cytomegalovirus exposure and HLA in healthy donors. About the study: In an earlier analysis, around 120 million unique TCR beta sequences were found from 150 million to 200 million T cells. About 85 million unique TCRs from HLA-typed donors were held in an early release of data. Whole-study findings and limits: HLA restriction was apparent for most CMV-associated TCR beta chains in a later analysis.

In regard to this clone: The target antigen is unknown.

The PCR made use of 60 Vbeta and 13 Jbeta primers. Some clones are missing from TCRdb's copy, which holds only in-frame ones; the method was immunoSEQ multiplex PCR. The table has around 190,000 clones, about 84% seen once. The germline gives CDR1 SGHTA, CDR2 FQGNSA. Trimming stripped 6 bases from V and 6 bases from J, with 13 bases between. The length of the CDR3 is 13 residues. Sequencing input: PBMCs. The chain couples TRBV7-2 to TRBJ2-3; TRBD1 is a possible D gene (6 bases). The sequence came from a woman in her thirties in good health and CMV-seropositive. The CDR3, as DNA: TGTGCCAGCAGGTTACAGGGATCGGATACGCAGTATTTT. Its translation: CASRLQGSDTQYF.